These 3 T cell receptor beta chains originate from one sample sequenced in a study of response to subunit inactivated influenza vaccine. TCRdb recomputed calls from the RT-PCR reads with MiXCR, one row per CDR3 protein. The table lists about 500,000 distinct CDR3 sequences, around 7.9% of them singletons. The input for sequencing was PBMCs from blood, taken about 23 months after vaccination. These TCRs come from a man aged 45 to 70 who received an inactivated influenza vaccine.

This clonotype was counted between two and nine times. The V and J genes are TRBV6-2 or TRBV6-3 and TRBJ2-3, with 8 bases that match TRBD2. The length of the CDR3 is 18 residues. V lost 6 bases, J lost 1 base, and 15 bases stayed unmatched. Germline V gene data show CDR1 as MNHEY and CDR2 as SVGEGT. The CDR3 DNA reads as TGTGCCAGCAGCCCCCAGCGGGGGAACTCGCTGGGCACAGATACGCAGTATTTT. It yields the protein CASSPQRGNSLGTDTQYF.

The CDR3 DNA reads TGTGCCAGCAGTTTACCCGGGACAGGGGTGACCTACGAGCAGTACTTC. Amino acid sequence: CASSLPGTGVTYEQYF. The gene calls are TRBV28 and TRBJ2-7; 10 bases are a match to TRBD1. The J segment lost 2 bases and the V segment lost 2 bases, leaving 6 bases of the junction unmatched. This CDR3 comprises 16 residues. Germline loops: CDR1 MDHEN, CDR2 SYDVKM.

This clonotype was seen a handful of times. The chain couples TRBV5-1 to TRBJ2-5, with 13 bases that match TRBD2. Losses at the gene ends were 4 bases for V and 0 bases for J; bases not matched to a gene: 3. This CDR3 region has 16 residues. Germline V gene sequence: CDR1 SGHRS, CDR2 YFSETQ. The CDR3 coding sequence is TGCGCCAGCAGCACGGGGACTAGCGGGAACCAAGAGACCCAGTACTTC. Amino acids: CASSTGTSGNQETQYF.